This T cell receptor (beta chain) was recorded in a study of immune evolution from preneoplasia to lung adenocarcinoma. Only in-frame clones appear in the TCRdb table, and some are missing; sequencing was by immunoSEQ multiplex PCR. The sample carries around 6,000 clones, approximately 79% recorded once. The CDR3 is 14 amino acids. V shed 3 bases, J shed 9 bases, and the junction held 9 bases outside the gene matches. Germline V CDR1 and CDR2: MDHEN, SYDVKM. The chain is built from TRBV28 and TRBJ2-7; 9 bases align to TRBD2. Sequencing input: FFPE minimally invasive lung adenocarcinoma tissue. This receptor was obtained from a person aged 55-80 years with lung adenocarcinoma. As DNA, the CDR3 is TGTGCCAGCAGTTTTAGCGGGAGTGGCCCGGGGCAGTACTTC. Its protein product is CASSFSGSGPGQYF.